Listed below are T cell receptor beta chains from one sample, sequenced in a study of cytomegalovirus exposure and HLA in healthy donors. Assay: immunoSEQ multiplex PCR; the TCRdb copy retains only in-frame clones and omits some. Of about 180,000 clones listed, 80% are singletons. The sample consisted of PBMCs. These receptors came from a man aged 25-45 years in good health and CMV-seropositive. Each CDR3 is given with its conserved first and last residue. The order of the fields is CDR3 protein, CDR3 DNA, J gene, D gene, clone size, V gene. The D gene is left open where the match is weak. Size tells how often a clone was seen (once, few, many) or the class of an expanded clone, and some rows leave it out.

CASSLGLSSSTDTQYF TGTGCCAGCAGCTTAGGTCTTAGCTCTAGCACAGATACGCAGTATTTT TRBJ2-3 NA NA TRBV7-2
CASSTSTGFTEAFF TGTGCCAGTAGTACGTCGACAGGGTTCACTGAAGCTTTCTTT TRBJ1-1 TRBD1 NA TRBV19
CASSADGQSYEQYF TGTGCCAGCAGCGCGGATGGACAGAGCTACGAGCAGTACTTC TRBJ2-7 NA NA TRBV9
CASRRTESGNTIYF TGTGCCAGCAGACGGACAGAATCTGGAAACACCATATATTTT TRBJ1-3 NA few TRBV5-6
CASSLTLRDRDNEQFF TGTGCCAGCAGCTTAACGCTGCGGGACAGGGACAATGAGCAGTTCTTC TRBJ2-1 TRBD1 NA TRBV7-8
CATSLRTDNEQYF TGTGCCACCAGCTTGCGGACTGATAACGAGCAGTACTTC TRBJ2-7 NA once TRBV15
CASSGVEQETQYF TGTGCCAGCAGCGGTGTCGAGCAAGAGACCCAGTACTTC TRBJ2-5 NA NA TRBV5-4
CASSRGDTQYF TGTGCCAGTAGTCGAGGGGATACGCAGTATTTT TRBJ2-3 NA NA TRBV19
CASSLTTGFYGYTF TGTGCCAGCAGTTTAACGACAGGGTTTTATGGCTACACCTTC TRBJ1-2 TRBD1 NA TRBV6-6
CASSTRSDPQETQYF TGTGCCAGCAGTACCCGGAGTGACCCCCAAGAGACCCAGTACTTC TRBJ2-5 NA NA TRBV28
CASSLDRGSNQPQHF TGTGCCAGCAGCTTAGATAGGGGTAGCAATCAGCCCCAGCATTTT TRBJ1-5 NA NA TRBV11-2
CASSYSGTGNTEAFF TGTGCCAGCAGTTACTCGGGGACAGGGAACACTGAAGCTTTCTTT TRBJ1-1 TRBD1 NA TRBV6-6
CASSVTAMNTGELFF TGTGCCAGCAGCGTGACAGCTATGAACACCGGGGAGCTGTTTTTT TRBJ2-2 NA NA TRBV7-3
CASSFLVGNSPLHF TGTGCCAGCAGTTTCCTAGTAGGCAATTCACCCCTCCACTTT TRBJ1-6 NA NA TRBV2
CASSGRAGKAEAFF TGTGCCAGCAGCGGGAGGGCCGGCAAGGCTGAAGCTTTCTTT TRBJ1-1 NA NA TRBV21-1
CASSLRGLHEKLFF TGTGCCAGCAGTTTGCGGGGACTCCATGAAAAACTGTTTTTT TRBJ1-4 NA few TRBV28
CASTAKGFSGANVLTF TGTGCCAGTACTGCAAAGGGGTTCTCTGGGGCCAACGTCCTGACTTTC TRBJ2-6 NA once TRBV19
CASSPAVGTGFNEQFF TGCGCCAGCAGCCCGGCTGTCGGGACAGGGTTCAATGAGCAGTTCTTC TRBJ2-1 TRBD1 NA TRBV4-3
CASSLKAGTQFF TGTGCCAGCAGTCTCAAAGCGGGAACGCAGTTCTTC TRBJ2-1 TRBD2 NA TRBV27
CASSLERGISYNEQFF TGTGCCAGCAGTTTGGAGCGGGGGATCTCCTACAATGAGCAGTTCTTC TRBJ2-1 TRBD2 NA TRBV28
CASSFLGFGEAPTTFF TGTGCCAGCAGCTTCTTAGGCTTTGGGGAGGCACCTACGACTTTCTTT TRBJ1-1 NA NA TRBV13
CASGQGTGGTEAFF TGTGCTAGTGGCCAGGGGACAGGGGGCACTGAAGCTTTCTTT TRBJ1-1 TRBD1 NA TRBV12-5
CASVRDSAQDEQFF TGCGCCAGCGTACGGGATTCGGCCCAGGATGAGCAGTTCTTC TRBJ2-1 NA NA TRBV10-2
CATTSGVSEAFF TGTGCCACCACCTCGGGAGTCTCTGAAGCTTTCTTT TRBJ1-1 NA NA TRBV19
CASSLDVGGGYEQYF TGCGCCAGCAGCTTGGATGTTGGGGGAGGTTACGAGCAGTACTTC TRBJ2-7 NA few TRBV5-1
CASSGRGPYEQYF TGTGCCAGCAGCGGCAGGGGGCCGTACGAGCAGTACTTC TRBJ2-7 TRBD1 NA TRBV7-9
CASSEVGDTQYF TGTGCCAGCAGTGAAGTCGGGGATACGCAGTATTTT TRBJ2-3 NA NA TRBV6-1
CASSQDWSTGNTIYF TGCGCCAGCAGCCAAGATTGGAGTACTGGAAACACCATATATTTT TRBJ1-3 NA NA TRBV4-1
CASSAGVWGTDTQYF TGTGCCAGCTCAGCGGGAGTCTGGGGGACAGATACGCAGTATTTT TRBJ2-3 TRBD2 NA TRBV19
CASSLTGGSSYEQYF TGTGCCAGCAGTTTGACGGGGGGGAGCTCCTACGAGCAGTACTTC TRBJ2-7 TRBD2 NA TRBV6-5
CATSPRRNSAGNYGYTF TGTGCCACCAGCCCCCGGCGGAATTCGGCAGGGAACTATGGCTACACCTTC TRBJ1-2 NA NA TRBV15
CASSFYALGNTEAFF TGTGCCAGCAGCTTCTATGCTCTTGGGAACACTGAAGCTTTCTTT TRBJ1-1 NA NA TRBV5-6
CASSEILAGGSSYEQYF TGTGCCAGCAGTGAAATACTAGCGGGAGGCAGTTCCTACGAGCAGTACTTC TRBJ2-7 TRBD2 few TRBV6-1